The TCR beta chain under discussion was sequenced for a study of cytomegalovirus exposure and HLA in healthy donors. Turning to the study itself: An earlier analysis found around 100 million unique TCR beta sequences from roughly 170 million T cells. Study-level findings and limits: V- and J-gene trimming in TCR beta was tied to a missense DCLRE1C variant by an analysis performed later.

The germline V gene has CDR1 MNHNY and CDR2 SVGAGI (reference sequence). There are 15 residues in the CDR3. Trimming removed 0 bases from V and 4 bases from J; junction bases left unmatched: 4. This PCR relied on a set of 60 Vbeta primers and 13 Jbeta primers. The method was immunoSEQ multiplex PCR; TCRdb's version includes in-frame clones alone and lacks a portion of them. The data show about 200,000 clones, and the top ten clones hold 1.1%. As for this clone: Its antigen is still unknown.

The receptor was isolated from a girl aged 2 to 9 in good health and CMV-seropositive. Sequencing used PBMCs. The genes are TRBV6-6 and TRBJ2-3; 7 nucleotides align to TRBD2. This CDR3 reads CASSYSGGVADTQYF. The CDR3 DNA follows: TGTGCCAGCAGTTACTCGGGAGGGGTCGCAGATACGCAGTATTTT.